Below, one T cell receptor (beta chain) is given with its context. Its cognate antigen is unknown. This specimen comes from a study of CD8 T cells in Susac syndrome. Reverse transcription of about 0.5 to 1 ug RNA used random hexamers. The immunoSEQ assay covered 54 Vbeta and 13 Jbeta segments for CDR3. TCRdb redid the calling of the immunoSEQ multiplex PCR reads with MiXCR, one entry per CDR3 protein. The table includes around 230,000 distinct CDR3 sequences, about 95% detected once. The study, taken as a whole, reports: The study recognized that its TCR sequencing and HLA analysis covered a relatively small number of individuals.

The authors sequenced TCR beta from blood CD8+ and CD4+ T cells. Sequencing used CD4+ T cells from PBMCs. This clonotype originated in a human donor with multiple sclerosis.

The CDR3 spells CASSPRGGKATQYF. In DNA, the CDR3 is TGTGCCAGCAGCCCGAGGGGGGGGAAGGCTACGCAGTATTTT. V usage is TRBV7-2 and J usage is TRBJ2-3, with D maybe TRBD2 (7 bases). The CDR3 loop spans 14 amino acids. The germline CDR1 and CDR2 sequences are SGHTA and FQGNSA. V was cut by 5 bases and J by 8 bases, with 17 bases left in between.